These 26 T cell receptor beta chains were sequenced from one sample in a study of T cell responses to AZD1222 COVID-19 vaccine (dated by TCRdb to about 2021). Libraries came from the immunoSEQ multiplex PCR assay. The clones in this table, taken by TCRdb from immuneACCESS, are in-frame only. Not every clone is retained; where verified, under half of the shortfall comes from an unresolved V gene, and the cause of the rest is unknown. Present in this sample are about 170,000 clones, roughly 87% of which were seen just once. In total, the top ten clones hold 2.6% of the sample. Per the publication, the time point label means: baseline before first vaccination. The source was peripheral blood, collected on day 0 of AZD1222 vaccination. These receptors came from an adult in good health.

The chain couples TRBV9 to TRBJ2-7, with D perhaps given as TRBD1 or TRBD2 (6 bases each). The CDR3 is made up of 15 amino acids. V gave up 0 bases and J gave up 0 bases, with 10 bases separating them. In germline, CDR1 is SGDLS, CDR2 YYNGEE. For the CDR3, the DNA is TGTGCCAGCAGCGTAGGGGGGGCTAGCTCCTACGAGCAGTACTTC. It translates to CASSVGGASSYEQYF.

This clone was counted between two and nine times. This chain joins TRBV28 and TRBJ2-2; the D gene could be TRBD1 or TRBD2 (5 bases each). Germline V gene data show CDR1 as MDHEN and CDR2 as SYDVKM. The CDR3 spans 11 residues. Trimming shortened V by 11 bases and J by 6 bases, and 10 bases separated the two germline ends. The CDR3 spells CAAGGPGELFF. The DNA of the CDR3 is TGTGCCGCTGGGGGACCCGGGGAGCTGTTTTTT.

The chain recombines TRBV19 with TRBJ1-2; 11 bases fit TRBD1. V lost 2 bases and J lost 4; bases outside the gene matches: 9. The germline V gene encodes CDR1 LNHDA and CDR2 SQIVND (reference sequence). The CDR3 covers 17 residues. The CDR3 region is CASSITRTGGIGYGYTF. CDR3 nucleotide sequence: TGTGCCAGTAGTATAACCCGGACAGGGGGCATAGGCTATGGCTACACCTTC. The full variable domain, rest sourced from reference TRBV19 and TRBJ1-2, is DGGITQSPKYLFRKEGQNVTLSCEQNLNHDAMYWYRQDPGQGLRLIYYSQIVNDFQKGDIAEGYSVSREKKESFPLTVTSAQKNPTAFYLCASSITRTGGIGYGYTFGSGTRLTVV.

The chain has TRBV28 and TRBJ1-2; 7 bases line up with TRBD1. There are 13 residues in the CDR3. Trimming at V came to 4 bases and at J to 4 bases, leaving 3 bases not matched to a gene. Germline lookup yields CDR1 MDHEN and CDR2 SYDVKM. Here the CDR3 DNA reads TGTGCCAGCAGTTCGGGACAGAGCTATGGCTACACCTTC. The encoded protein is CASSSGQSYGYTF.

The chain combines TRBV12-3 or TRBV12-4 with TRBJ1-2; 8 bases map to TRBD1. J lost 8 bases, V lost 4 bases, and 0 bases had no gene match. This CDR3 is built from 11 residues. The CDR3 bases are TGTGCCAGCAGTTACAGGGGGGGCTACACCTTC. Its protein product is CASSYRGGYTF.

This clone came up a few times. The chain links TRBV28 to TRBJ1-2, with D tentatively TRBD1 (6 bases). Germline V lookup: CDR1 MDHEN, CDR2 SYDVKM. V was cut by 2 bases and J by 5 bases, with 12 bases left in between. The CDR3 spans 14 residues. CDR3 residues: CASSLDRSGYGYTF. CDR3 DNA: TGTGCCAGCAGTTTAGACAGGTCAGGGTATGGCTACACCTTC.

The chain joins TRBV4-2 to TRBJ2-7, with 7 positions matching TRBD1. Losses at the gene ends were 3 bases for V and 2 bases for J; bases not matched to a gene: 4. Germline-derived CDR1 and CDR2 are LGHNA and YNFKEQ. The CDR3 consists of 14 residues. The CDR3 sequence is CASSHEGATYEQYF. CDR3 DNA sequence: TGTGCCAGCAGCCATGAGGGGGCCACCTACGAGCAGTACTTC.

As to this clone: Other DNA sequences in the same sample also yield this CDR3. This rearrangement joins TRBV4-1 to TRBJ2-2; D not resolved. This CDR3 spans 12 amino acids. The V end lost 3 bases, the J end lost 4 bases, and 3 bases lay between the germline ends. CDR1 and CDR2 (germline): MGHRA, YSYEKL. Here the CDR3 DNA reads TGCGCCAGCAGCCAGGGCACCGGGGAGCTGTTTTTT. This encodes CASSQGTGELFF.

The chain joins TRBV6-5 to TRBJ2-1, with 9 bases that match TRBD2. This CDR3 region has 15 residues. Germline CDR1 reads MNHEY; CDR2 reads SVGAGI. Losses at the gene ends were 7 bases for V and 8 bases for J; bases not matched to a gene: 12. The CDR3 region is CASTEGLAGFYEQFF. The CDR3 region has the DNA TGTGCCAGCACCGAGGGGCTAGCGGGATTCTATGAGCAGTTCTTC.

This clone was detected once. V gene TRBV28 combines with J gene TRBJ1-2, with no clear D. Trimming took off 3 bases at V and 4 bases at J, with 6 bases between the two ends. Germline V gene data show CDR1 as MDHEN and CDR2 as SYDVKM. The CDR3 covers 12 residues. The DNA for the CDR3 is TGTGCCAGCAGTTTTCAGAGCTATGGCTACACCTTC. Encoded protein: CASSFQSYGYTF.

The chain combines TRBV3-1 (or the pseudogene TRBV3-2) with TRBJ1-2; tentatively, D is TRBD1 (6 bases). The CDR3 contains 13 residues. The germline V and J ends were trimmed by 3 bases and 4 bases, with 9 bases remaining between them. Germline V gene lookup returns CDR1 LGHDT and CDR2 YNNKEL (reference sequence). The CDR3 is CASSHQGSYGYTF. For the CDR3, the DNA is TGTGCCAGCAGCCATCAGGGGAGCTATGGCTACACCTTC.

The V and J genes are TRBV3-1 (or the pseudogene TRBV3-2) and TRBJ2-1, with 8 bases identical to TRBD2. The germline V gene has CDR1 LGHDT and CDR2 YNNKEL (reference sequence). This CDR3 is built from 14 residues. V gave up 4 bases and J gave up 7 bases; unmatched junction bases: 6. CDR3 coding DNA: TGTGCCAGCAGCCCGAGCGGGAGAAGGAATGAGCAGTTCTTC. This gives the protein CASSPSGRRNEQFF.

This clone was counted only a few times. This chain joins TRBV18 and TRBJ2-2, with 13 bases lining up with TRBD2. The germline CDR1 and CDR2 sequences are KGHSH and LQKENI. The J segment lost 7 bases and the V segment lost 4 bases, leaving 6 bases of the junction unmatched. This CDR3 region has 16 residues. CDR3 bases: TGTGCCAGCTCACGGGGACTAGCGGGACCAATCGGGGAGCTGTTTTTT. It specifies CASSRGLAGPIGELFF.

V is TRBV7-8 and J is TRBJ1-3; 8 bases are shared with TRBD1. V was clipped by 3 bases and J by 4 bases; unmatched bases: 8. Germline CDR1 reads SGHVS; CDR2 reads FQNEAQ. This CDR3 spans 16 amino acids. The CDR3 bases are TGTGCCAGCAGCTTTTGGGCAGGGGGCGCCGGAAACACCATATATTTT. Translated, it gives CASSFWAGGAGNTIYF.

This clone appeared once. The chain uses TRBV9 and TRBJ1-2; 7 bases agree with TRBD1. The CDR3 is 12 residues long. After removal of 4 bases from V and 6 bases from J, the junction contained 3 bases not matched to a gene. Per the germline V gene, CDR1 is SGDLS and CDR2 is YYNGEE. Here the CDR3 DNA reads TGTGCCAGCAGCCCCGGGACAGATGGCTACACCTTC. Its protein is CASSPGTDGYTF. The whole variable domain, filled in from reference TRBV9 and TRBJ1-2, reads DSGVTQTPKHLITATGQRVTLRCSPRSGDLSVYWYQQSLDQGLQFLIQYYNGEERAKGNILERFSAQQFPDLHSELNLSSLELGDSALYFCASSPGTDGYTFGSGTRLTVV.

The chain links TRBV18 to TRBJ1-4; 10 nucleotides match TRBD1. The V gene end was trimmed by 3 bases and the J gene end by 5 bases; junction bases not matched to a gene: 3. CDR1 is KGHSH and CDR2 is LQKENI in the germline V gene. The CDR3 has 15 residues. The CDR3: CASSPMGQGNEKLFF. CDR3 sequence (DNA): TGTGCCAGCTCACCCATGGGACAGGGGAATGAAAAACTGTTTTTT.

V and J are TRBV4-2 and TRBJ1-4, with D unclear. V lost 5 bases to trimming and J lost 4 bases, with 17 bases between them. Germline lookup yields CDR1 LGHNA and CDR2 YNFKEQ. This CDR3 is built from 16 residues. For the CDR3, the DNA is TGTGCCAGCAGCTCAAGGGCCCAAGCCAATAATGAAAAACTGTTTTTT. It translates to CASSSRAQANNEKLFF.

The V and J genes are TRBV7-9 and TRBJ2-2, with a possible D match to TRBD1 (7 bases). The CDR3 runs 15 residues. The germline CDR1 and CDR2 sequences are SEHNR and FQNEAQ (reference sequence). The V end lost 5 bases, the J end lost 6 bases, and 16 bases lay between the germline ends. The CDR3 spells CASSRRQGGAGELFF. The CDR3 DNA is TGTGCCAGCAGCCGCAGACAGGGAGGCGCCGGGGAGCTGTTTTTT.

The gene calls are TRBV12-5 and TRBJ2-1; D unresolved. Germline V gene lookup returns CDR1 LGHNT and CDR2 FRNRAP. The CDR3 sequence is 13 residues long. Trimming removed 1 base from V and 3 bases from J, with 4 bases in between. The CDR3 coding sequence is TGTGCTAGTGGTTTGGGATACTACAATGAGCAGTTCTTC. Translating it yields CASGLGYYNEQFF. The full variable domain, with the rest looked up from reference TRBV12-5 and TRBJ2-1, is DARVTQTPRHKVTEMGQEVTMRCQPILGHNTVFWYRQTMMQGLELLAYFRNRAPLDDSGMPKDRFSAEMPDATLATLKIQPSEPRDSAVYFCASGLGYYNEQFFGPGTRLTVL.

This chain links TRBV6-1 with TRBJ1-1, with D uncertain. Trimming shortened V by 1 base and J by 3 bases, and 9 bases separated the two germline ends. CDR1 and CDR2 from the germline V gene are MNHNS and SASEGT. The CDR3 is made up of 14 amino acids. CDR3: CASSEDILDTEAFF. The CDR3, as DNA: TGTGCCAGCAGTGAAGATATCCTAGACACTGAAGCTTTCTTT.

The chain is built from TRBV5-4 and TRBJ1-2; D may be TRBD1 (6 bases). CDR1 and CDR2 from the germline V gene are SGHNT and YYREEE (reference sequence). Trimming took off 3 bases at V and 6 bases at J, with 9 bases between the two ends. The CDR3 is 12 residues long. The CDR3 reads CASSWRGDGYTF. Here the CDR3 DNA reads TGTGCCAGCAGCTGGAGGGGGGATGGCTACACCTTC.

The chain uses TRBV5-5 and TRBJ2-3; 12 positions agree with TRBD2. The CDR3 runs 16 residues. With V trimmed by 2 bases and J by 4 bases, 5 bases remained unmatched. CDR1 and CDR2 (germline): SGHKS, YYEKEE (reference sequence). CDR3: CASSFRLAGDPDTQYF. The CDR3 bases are TGTGCCAGCAGCTTCCGACTAGCGGGAGATCCAGATACGCAGTATTTT. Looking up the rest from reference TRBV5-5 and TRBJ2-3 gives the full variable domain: DAGVTQSPTHLIKTRGQQVTLRCSPISGHKSVSWYQQVLGQGPQFIFQYYEKEERGRGNFPDRFSARQFPNYSSELNVNALLLGDSALYLCASSFRLAGDPDTQYFGPGTRLTVL.

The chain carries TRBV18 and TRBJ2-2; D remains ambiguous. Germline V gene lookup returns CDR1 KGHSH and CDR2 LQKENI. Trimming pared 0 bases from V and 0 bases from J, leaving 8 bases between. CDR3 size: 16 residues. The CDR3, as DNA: TGTGCCAGCTCACCACCGGGCTCGACGAACACCGGGGAGCTGTTTTTT. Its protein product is CASSPPGSTNTGELFF. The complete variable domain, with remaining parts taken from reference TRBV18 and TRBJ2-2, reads NAGVMQNPRHLVRRRGQEARLRCSPMKGHSHVYWYRQLPEEGLKFMVYLQKENIIDESGMPKERFSAEFPKEGPSILRIQQVVRGDSAAYFCASSPPGSTNTGELFFGEGSRLTVL.

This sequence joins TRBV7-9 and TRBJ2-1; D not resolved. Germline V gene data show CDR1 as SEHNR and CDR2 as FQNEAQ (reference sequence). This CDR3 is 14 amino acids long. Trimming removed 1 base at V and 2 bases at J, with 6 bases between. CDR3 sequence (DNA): TGTGCCAGCAGCTTAGATCCGGCCTACAATGAGCAGTTCTTC. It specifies CASSLDPAYNEQFF.

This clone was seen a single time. CDR3 in DNA: TGTGCCATCAGTGAGTCGGTCGGAGCCTTAGCTAACTATGGCTACACCTTC. Its translation is CAISESVGALANYGYTF. The V gene is TRBV10-3, the J gene TRBJ1-2; D uncertain. The germline gives CDR1 ENHRY, CDR2 SYGVKD. The length of the CDR3 is 17 residues. The germline V and J ends were trimmed by 0 bases and 0 bases, with 14 bases remaining between them.

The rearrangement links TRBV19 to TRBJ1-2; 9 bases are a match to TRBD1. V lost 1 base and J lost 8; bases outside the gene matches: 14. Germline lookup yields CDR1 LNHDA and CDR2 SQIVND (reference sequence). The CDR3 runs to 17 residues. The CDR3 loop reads CASSIVGTGTQNQGYTF. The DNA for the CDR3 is TGTGCCAGTAGTATAGTCGGGACAGGGACCCAAAATCAGGGCTACACCTTC.